Sequencing of this T cell receptor beta chain was carried out in a study of patients and donors after allogeneic stem cell transplantation. The CDR3 is 12 residues long. Between the trimmed V and J ends, which lost 3 bases and 5 bases, there was a span of 7 bases. MiXCR, run by TCRdb on the RT-PCR reads, gives a single entry per CDR3 protein. The sample has over 350,000 distinct CDR3 sequences, about a sixth seen once; the top ten hold roughly 7.2%. This clonotype was recorded at least ten times. This clonotype was obtained from a human donor who was either an allogeneic HSCT recipient or a stem cell or donor lymphocyte infusion donor (not recorded which). It is not recorded whose cells these are; they may come from a transplant donor. The chain carries TRBV12-3 or TRBV12-4 and TRBJ2-5; D not resolved. Sequenced input: blood, either unsorted or a sorted T cell fraction (not recorded which). Here the CDR3 DNA reads TGTGCCAGCAGTTTTGGGTTGGAGACCCAGTACTTC. Its protein is CASSFGLETQYF.